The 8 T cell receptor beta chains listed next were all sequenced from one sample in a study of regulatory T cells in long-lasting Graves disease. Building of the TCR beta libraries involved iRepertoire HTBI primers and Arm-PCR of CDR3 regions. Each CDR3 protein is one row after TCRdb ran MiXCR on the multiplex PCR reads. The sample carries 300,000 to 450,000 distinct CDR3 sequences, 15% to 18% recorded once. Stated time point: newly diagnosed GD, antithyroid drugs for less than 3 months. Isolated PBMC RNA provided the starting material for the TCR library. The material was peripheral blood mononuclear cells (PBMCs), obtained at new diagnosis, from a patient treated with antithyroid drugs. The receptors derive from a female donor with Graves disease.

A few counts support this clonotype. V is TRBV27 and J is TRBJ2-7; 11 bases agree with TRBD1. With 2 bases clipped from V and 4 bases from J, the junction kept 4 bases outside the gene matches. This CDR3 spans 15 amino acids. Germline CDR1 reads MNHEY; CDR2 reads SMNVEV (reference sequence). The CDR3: CASSLRGQGGYEQYF. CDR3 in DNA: TGTGCCAGCAGTTTACGGGGACAGGGGGGATACGAGCAGTACTTC.

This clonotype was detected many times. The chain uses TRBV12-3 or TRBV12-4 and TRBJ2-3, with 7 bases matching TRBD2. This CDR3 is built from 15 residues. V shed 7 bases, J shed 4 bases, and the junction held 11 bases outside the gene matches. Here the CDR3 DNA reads TGTGCCAGCATTCGTGAGGGAGGGAACCCAGATACGCAGTATTTT. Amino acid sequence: CASIREGGNPDTQYF.

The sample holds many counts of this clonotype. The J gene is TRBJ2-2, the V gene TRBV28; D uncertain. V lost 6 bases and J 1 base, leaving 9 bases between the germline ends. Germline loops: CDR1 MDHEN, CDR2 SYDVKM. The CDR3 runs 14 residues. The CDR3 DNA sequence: TGTGCCAGCAGGGTGGGATTGAACACCGGGGAGCTGTTTTTT. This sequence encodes CASRVGLNTGELFF.

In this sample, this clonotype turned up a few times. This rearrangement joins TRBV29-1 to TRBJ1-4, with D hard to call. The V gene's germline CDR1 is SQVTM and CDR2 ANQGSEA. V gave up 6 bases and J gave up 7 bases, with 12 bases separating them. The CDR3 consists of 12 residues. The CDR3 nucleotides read TGCAGCGTACTCCTCACTGGTGAAAAACTGTTTTTT. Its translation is CSVLLTGEKLFF.

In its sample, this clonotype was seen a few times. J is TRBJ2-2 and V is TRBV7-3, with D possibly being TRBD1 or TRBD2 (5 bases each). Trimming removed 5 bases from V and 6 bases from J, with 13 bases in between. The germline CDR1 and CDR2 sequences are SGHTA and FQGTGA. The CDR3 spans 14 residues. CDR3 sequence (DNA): TGTGCCAGCAGCCCGGGCCGGGGCCCCGGGGAGCTGTTTTTT. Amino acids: CASSPGRGPGELFF. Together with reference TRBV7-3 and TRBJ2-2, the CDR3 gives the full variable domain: GAGVSQTPSNKVTEKGKYVELRCDPISGHTALYWYRQSLGQGPEFLIYFQGTGAADDSGLPNDRFFAVRPEGSVSTLKIQRTERGDSAVYLCASSPGRGPGELFFGEGSRLTVL.

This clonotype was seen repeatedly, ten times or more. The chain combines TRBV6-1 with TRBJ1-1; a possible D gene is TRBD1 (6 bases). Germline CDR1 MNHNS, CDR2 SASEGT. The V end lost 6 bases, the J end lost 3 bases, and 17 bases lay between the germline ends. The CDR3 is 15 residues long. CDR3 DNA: TGTGCCAGCAGAAGGGACACGACAGGCGACACTGAAGCTTTCTTT. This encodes CASRRDTTGDTEAFF.

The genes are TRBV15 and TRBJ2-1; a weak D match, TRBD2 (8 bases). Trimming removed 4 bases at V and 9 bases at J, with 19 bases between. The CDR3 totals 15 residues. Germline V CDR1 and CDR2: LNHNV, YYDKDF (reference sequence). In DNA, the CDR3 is TGTGCCACCAGCACAGGGGGGCGGGGGGTCGGTGAGCAGTTCTTC. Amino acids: CATSTGGRGVGEQFF.

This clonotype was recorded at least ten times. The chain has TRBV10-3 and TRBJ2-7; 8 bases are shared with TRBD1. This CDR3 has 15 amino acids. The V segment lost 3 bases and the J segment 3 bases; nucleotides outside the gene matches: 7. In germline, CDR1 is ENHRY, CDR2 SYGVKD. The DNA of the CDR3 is TGTGCCATCAGTGAACATGACAGGGGCAACTACGAGCAGTACTTC. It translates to CAISEHDRGNYEQYF.